The 15 T cell receptor beta chains presented below share a single source sample, sequenced in a study of blood T cell repertoires in COVID-19. Here immunoSEQ multiplex PCR was the method, and the copy in TCRdb shows in-frame clones only, minus some. The table lists 140,000 or so clones, approximately 90% of them singletons, with less than 0.95% in the top ten. Sequencing used peripheral blood. These receptors all stem from a woman aged 45-65 years with acute or convalescent COVID-19.

This rearrangement joins TRBV3-1 (or the pseudogene TRBV3-2) to TRBJ2-1; possible D gene TRBD2, 5 bases. This CDR3 spans 17 amino acids. V was cut by 1 base and J by 0 bases, with 13 bases left in between. Per germline, CDR1 LGHDT and CDR2 YNNKEL (reference sequence). CDR3 sequence reads: CASSQVIGIPSYNEQFF. The CDR3 region has the DNA TGTGCCAGCAGCCAAGTCATCGGGATCCCCTCCTACAATGAGCAGTTCTTC.

This chain connects TRBV28 to TRBJ2-7; TRBD1 aligns across 7 bases. J gave up 0 bases and V 4 bases, and 6 bases lay outside the gene matches. The CDR3 covers 15 residues. Per germline, CDR1 MDHEN and CDR2 SYDVKM. The CDR3 DNA is TGTGCCAGCAGTTCGTGGGACAGAAGCTCCTACGAGCAGTACTTC. It translates to CASSSWDRSSYEQYF.

The gene calls are TRBV9 and TRBJ1-4; 7 nucleotides line up with TRBD1. V lost 0 bases and J lost 7; bases outside the gene matches: 6. Germline-derived CDR1 and CDR2 are SGDLS and YYNGEE. The CDR3 totals 15 residues. CDR3 DNA sequence: TGTGCCAGCAGCGTAGCCCCAAGACAGGGTGAAAAACTGTTTTTT. Residues: CASSVAPRQGEKLFF. The full variable domain, its missing parts supplied by reference TRBV9 and TRBJ1-4, is DSGVTQTPKHLITATGQRVTLRCSPRSGDLSVYWYQQSLDQGLQFLIQYYNGEERAKGNILERFSAQQFPDLHSELNLSSLELGDSALYFCASSVAPRQGEKLFFGSGTQLSVL.

J is TRBJ1-6 and V is TRBV7-2; 10 nucleotides agree with TRBD1. Germline V gene data show CDR1 as SGHTA and CDR2 as FQGNSA. The CDR3 loop spans 17 amino acids. The V segment lost 5 bases and the J segment 4 bases; nucleotides outside the gene matches: 8. CDR3 residues: CASSPRDRGLYNSPLHF. The DNA of the CDR3 is TGTGCCAGCAGCCCCCGGGACAGGGGCCTTTATAATTCACCCCTCCACTTT.

This chain uses TRBV27 with TRBJ2-7, with 9 bases aligning to TRBD1. The CDR3 is made up of 15 amino acids. Germline V CDR1 and CDR2: MNHEY, SMNVEV (reference sequence). The ends lost 4 bases at V and 2 bases at J; junction bases unmatched: 6. The CDR3 protein is CASSSRTGATYEQYF. The CDR3, as DNA: TGTGCCAGCAGTTCTAGGACAGGGGCGACCTACGAGCAGTACTTC.

The chain joins TRBV13 to TRBJ1-2; the D gene is possibly TRBD1 (6 bases). CDR3 length: 14 residues. The ends were cut back, 4 bases at V and 5 bases at J, with 14 bases in the middle. CDR1 is PRHDT, CDR2 FYEKMQ, per germline (reference sequence). The CDR3: CASSSRTEDYGYTF. The CDR3 DNA reads as TGTGCCAGCAGCTCGAGGACAGAAGATTATGGCTACACCTTC.

This clone has a handful of counts. The gene calls are TRBV6-6 and TRBJ1-1; no clear D. From germline, CDR1 is MNHNY and CDR2 SVGAGI (reference sequence). Deletions cut 0 bases from V and 13 bases from J, with 24 bases between. The CDR3 has 16 amino acids. CDR3 sequence (DNA): TGTGCCAGCAGTTACTCGATAGGCGTTCGGACTGGGGAGATTTTCTTT. Translated: CASSYSIGVRTGEIFF.

V and J are TRBV27 and TRBJ1-2, with D hard to call. Germline CDR1 is MNHEY and CDR2 is SMNVEV (reference sequence). Trimming stripped 0 bases from V and 4 bases from J, with 9 bases between. This CDR3 spans 14 amino acids. The CDR3 DNA follows: TGTGCCAGCAGTTTATCGGCCAGACTCTATGGCTACACCTTC. Protein product: CASSLSARLYGYTF.

V gene TRBV10-1 combines with J gene TRBJ2-3; 9 nucleotides align to TRBD2. The V segment lost 3 bases and the J segment 2 bases; nucleotides outside the gene matches: 12. The CDR3 is 18 amino acids. Germline V gene sequence: CDR1 WNHNN, CDR2 SYGVQD (reference sequence). The CDR3 loop is CASSDIQREDSFTDTQYF. DNA of the CDR3: TGCGCCAGCAGTGATATTCAGCGGGAGGACTCTTTCACAGATACGCAGTATTTT.

This clone was recorded only once. The rearrangement joins TRBV12-3 or TRBV12-4 to TRBJ2-7; TRBD1 agrees at 9 bases. J gave up 3 bases and V 7 bases, and 4 bases lay outside the gene matches. CDR3 size: 13 residues. The CDR3 protein is CASTLGQGYEQYF. The CDR3 DNA reads TGTGCCAGCACCTTGGGACAGGGCTACGAGCAGTACTTC.

The J gene is TRBJ2-1, the V gene TRBV29-1; D uncertain. V was shortened by 0 bases and J by 10 bases, with 16 bases between the two germline ends. This CDR3 region has 14 residues. Germline loops: CDR1 SQVTM, CDR2 ANQGSEA. In nucleotides, the CDR3 is TGCAGCGTTGAAGAGATCGACTCTACAATAGAGCAGTTCTTC. As protein: CSVEEIDSTIEQFF.

A single count supports this clone. The chain joins TRBV20-1 to TRBJ1-1; D remains ambiguous. Germline V lookup: CDR1 DFQATT, CDR2 SNEGSKA (reference sequence). V gave up 6 bases and J gave up 4 bases, with 9 bases separating them. The CDR3 runs 11 residues. CDR3 sequence: CSARQITEAFF. In DNA form, the CDR3 reads TGCAGTGCCAGGCAGATCACTGAAGCTTTCTTT.

The chain recombines TRBV24-1 with TRBJ1-2; 7 nucleotides agree with TRBD1. This CDR3 comprises 11 residues. V lost 4 bases, J lost 10 bases, and 2 bases stayed unmatched. In germline, CDR1 is KGHDR, CDR2 SFDVKD. The CDR3 is CATSEGQHYTF. CDR3 bases: TGTGCCACCAGTGAGGGACAGCACTACACCTTC.

The chain recombines TRBV6-1 with TRBJ1-5; D gene uncertain. The germline V and J ends were trimmed by 0 bases and 6 bases, with 9 bases remaining between them. The CDR3 consists of 14 residues. The V gene's germline CDR1 is MNHNS and CDR2 SASEGT. This chain's CDR3 is CASSEAGRLQPQHF. CDR3 DNA sequence: TGTGCCAGCAGTGAAGCGGGCAGGCTTCAGCCCCAGCATTTT.

The count of this clone is one. The V call is TRBV27, the J call TRBJ1-5, with D uncertain. V gave up 4 bases and J gave up 5 bases, with 12 bases separating them. The germline gives CDR1 MNHEY, CDR2 SMNVEV (reference sequence). The CDR3 length is 14 residues. For the CDR3, the DNA is TGTGCCAGCAGTTCGTCCACTTCTTATCAGCCCCAGCATTTT. As protein: CASSSSTSYQPQHF.